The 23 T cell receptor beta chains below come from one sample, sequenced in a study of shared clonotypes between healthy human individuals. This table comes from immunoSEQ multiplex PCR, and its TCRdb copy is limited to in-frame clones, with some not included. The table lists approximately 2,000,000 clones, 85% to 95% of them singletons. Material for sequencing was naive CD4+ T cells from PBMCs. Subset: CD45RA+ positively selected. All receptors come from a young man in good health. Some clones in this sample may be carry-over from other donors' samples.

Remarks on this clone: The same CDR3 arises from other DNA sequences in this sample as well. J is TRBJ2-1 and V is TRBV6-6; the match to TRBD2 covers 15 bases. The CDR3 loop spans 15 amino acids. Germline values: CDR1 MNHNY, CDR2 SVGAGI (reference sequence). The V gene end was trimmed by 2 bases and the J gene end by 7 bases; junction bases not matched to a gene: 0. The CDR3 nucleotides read TGTGCCAGCAGTTACGGACTAGCGGGAGGGAATGAGCAGTTCTTC. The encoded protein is CASSYGLAGGNEQFF.

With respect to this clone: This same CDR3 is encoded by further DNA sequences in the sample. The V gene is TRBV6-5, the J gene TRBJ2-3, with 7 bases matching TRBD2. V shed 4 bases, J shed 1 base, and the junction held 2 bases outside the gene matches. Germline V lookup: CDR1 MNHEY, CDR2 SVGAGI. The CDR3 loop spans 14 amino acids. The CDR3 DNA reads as TGTGCCAGCAGTTGGGAGGGTGGCACAGATACGCAGTATTTT. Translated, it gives CASSWEGGTDTQYF.

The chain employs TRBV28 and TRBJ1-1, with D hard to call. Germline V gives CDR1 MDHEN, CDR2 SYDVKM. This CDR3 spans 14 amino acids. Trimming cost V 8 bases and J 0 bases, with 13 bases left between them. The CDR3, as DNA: TGTGCCAGCCGGGGAGGAGGAATGAACACTGAAGCTTTCTTT. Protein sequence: CASRGGGMNTEAFF.

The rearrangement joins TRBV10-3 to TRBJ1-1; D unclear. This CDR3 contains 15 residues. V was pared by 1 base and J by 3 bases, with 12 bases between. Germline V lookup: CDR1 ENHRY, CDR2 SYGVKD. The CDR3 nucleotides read TGTGCCATCAGTGAGTTTGGCGGTTTGCACACTGAAGCTTTCTTT. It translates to CAISEFGGLHTEAFF.

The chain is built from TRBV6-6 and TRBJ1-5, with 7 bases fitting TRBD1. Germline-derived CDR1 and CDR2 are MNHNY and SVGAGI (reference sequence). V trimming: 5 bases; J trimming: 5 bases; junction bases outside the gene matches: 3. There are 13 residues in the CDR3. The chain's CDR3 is CASSHGQDQPQHF. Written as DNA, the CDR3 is TGTGCCAGCAGTCACGGACAGGATCAGCCCCAGCATTTT.

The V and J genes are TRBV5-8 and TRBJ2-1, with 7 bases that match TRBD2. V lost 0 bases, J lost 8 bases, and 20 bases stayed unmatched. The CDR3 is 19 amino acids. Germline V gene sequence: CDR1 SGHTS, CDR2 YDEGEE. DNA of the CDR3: TGTGCCAGCAGCTTGGGTGGGCGGGAGAGCTCTACGCGAATCCATGAGCAGTTCTTC. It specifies CASSLGGRESSTRIHEQFF.

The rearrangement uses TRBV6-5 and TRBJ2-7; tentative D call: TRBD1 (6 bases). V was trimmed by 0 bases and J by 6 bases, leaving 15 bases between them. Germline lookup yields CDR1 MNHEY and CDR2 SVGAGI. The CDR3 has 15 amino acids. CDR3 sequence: CASSYSSQGHGEQYF. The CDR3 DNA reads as TGTGCCAGCAGTTACTCGAGCCAGGGGCATGGCGAGCAGTACTTC.

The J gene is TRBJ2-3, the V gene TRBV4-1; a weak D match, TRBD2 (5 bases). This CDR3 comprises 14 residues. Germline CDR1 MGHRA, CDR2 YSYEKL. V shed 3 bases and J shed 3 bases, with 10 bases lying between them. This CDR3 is CASSQDGLTDTQYF. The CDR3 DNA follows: TGCGCCAGCAGCCAGGACGGACTTACAGATACGCAGTATTTT.

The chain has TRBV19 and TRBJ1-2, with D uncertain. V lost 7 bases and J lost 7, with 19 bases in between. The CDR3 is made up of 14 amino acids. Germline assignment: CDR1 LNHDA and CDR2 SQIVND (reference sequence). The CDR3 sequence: CASTPRVHGGGYTF. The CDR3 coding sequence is TGTGCCAGTACCCCACGGGTGCACGGCGGTGGCTACACCTTC.

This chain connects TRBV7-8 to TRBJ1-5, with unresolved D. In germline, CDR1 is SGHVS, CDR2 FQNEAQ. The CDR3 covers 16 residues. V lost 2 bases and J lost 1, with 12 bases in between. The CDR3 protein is CASSLTRLLSNQPQHF. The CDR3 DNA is TGTGCCAGCAGCTTAACTAGGCTGTTAAGCAATCAGCCCCAGCATTTT.

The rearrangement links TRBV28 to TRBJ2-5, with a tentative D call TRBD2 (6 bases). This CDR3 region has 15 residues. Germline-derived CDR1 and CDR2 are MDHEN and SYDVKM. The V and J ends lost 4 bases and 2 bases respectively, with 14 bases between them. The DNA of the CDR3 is TGTGCCAGCAGTTCTCTCCGACGGGAGCAAGAGACCCAGTACTTC. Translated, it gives CASSSLRREQETQYF.

CDR3 sequence (DNA): TGTGCCAGCAGCTTATCAGGGAGTGGGGTGTCTGGCTACACCTTC. Translated: CASSLSGSGVSGYTF. V and J are TRBV7-3 and TRBJ1-2; weak D call: TRBD1 (5 bases). Trimming took 2 bases from V and 7 from J, leaving 17 bases between them. Germline CDR1 and CDR2: SGHTA and FQGTGA. There are 15 residues in the CDR3.

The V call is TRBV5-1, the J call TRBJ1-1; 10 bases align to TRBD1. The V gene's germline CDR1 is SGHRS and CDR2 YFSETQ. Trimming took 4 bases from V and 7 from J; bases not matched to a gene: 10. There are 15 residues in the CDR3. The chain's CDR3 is CASSALTGGKGEAFF. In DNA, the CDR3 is TGCGCCAGCAGCGCCCTGACAGGGGGCAAGGGTGAAGCTTTCTTT.

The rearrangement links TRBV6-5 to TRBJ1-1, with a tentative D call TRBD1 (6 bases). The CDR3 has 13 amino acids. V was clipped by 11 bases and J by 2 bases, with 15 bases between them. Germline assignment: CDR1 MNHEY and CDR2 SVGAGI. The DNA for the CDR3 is TGTGCCGTGACAGGTCGAGGAAACACTGAAGCTTTCTTT. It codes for CAVTGRGNTEAFF.

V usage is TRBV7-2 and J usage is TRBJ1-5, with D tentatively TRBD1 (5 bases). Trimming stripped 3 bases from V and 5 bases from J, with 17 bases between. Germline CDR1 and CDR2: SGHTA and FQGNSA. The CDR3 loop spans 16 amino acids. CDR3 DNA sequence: TGTGCCAGCAGCTTTAGTGCGGCGGCGGGGGATCAGCCCCAGCATTTT. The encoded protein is CASSFSAAAGDQPQHF.

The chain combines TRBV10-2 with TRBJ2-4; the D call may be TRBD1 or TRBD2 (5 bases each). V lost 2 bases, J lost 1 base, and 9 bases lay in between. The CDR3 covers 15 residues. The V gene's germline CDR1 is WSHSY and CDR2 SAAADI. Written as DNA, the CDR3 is TGCGCCAGCAGTGAGGGGGGAAAGGCCAAAAACATTCAGTACTTC. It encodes CASSEGGKAKNIQYF.

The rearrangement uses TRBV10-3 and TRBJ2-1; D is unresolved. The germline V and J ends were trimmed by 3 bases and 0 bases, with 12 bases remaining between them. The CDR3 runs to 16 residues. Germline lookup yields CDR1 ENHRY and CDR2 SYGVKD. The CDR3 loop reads CAISDYTRSSYNEQFF. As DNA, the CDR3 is TGTGCCATCAGTGATTATACCCGCAGCTCCTACAATGAGCAGTTCTTC.

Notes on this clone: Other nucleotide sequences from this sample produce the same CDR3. The CDR3 DNA is TGTGCCAGCAGCTTAGGGACTAGCGCAGATACGCAGTATTTT. Translation gives CASSLGTSADTQYF. This chain joins TRBV7-9 and TRBJ2-3, with 9 bases matching TRBD2. Germline V gene data show CDR1 as SEHNR and CDR2 as FQNEAQ (reference sequence). The CDR3 is 14 residues long. V lost 1 base and J lost 4; bases outside the gene matches: 0.

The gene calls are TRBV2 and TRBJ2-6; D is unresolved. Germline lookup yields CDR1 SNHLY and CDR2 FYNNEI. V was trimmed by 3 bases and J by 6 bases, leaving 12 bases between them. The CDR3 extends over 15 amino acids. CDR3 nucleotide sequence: TGTGCCAGCAGTGAGTCTCCGCTGGAGGCCAACGTCCTGACTTTC. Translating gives CASSESPLEANVLTF.

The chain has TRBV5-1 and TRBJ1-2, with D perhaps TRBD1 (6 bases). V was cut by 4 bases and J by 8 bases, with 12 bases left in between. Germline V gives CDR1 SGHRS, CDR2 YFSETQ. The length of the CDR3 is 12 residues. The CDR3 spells CASSQTGPGYTF. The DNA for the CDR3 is TGCGCCAGCAGCCAAACAGGGCCCGGCTACACCTTC.

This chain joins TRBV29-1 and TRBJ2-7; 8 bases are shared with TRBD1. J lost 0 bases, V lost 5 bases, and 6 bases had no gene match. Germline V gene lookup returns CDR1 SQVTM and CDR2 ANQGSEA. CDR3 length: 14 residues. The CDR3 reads CSVKGQVTSYEQYF. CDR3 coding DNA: TGCAGCGTTAAGGGACAGGTTACCTCCTACGAGCAGTACTTC.

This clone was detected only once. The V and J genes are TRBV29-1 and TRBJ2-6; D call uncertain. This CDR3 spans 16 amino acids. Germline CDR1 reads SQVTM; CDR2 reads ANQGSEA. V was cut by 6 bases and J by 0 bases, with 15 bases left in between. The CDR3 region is CSVAWDSTSGANVLTF. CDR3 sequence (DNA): TGCAGCGTCGCCTGGGATTCCACCTCTGGGGCCAACGTCCTGACTTTC.

CDR3 residues: CASSATGTGVRGTEAFF. In nucleotides, the CDR3 is TGTGCCAGCAGCGCAACCGGGACAGGGGTGAGGGGGACTGAAGCTTTCTTT. The chain has TRBV9 and TRBJ1-1; 10 bases are shared with TRBD1. V lost 3 bases and J lost 5; bases outside the gene matches: 13. This CDR3 contains 17 residues. From germline, CDR1 is SGDLS and CDR2 YYNGEE.